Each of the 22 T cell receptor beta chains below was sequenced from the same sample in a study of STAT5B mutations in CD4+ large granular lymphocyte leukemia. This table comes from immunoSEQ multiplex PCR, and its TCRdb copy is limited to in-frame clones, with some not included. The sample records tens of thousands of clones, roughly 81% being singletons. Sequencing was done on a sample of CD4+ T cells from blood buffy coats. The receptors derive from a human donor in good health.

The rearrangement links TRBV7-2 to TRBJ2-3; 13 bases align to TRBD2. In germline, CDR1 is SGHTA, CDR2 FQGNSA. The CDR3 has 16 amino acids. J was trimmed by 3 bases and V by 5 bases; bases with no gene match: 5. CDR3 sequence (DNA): TGTGCCAGCAGCCCAGGGACTAGCGGGATTACAGATACGCAGTATTTT. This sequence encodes CASSPGTSGITDTQYF.

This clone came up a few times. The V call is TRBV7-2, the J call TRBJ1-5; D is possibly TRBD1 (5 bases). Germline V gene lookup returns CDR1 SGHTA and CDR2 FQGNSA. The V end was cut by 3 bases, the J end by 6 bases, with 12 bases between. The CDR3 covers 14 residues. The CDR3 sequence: CASSFSAGPQPQHF. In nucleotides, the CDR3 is TGTGCCAGCAGCTTTTCGGCAGGGCCTCAGCCCCAGCATTTT. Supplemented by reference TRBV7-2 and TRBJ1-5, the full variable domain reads GAGVSQSPSNKVTEKGKDVELRCDPISGHTALYWYRQSLGQGLEFLIYFQGNSAPDKSGLPSDRFSAERTGGSVSTLTIQRTQQEDSAVYLCASSFSAGPQPQHFGDGTRLSIL.

The CDR3 DNA reads TGTGCCTGGAGCCTCAGACACTCTGGGGCCAACGTCCTGACTTTC. This codes for CAWSLRHSGANVLTF. The chain employs TRBV30 and TRBJ2-6; D is unclear. V gave up 3 bases and J gave up 0 bases, with 9 bases separating them. The CDR3 extends over 15 amino acids. Per the germline V gene, CDR1 is GTSNPN and CDR2 is SVGIG (reference sequence). The whole variable domain, remainder taken from reference TRBV30 and TRBJ2-6, is SQTIHQWPATLVQPVGSPLSLECTVEGTSNPNLYWYRQAAGRGLQLLFYSVGIGQISSEVPQNLSASRPQDRQFILSSKKLLLSDSGFYLCAWSLRHSGANVLTFGAGSRLTVL.

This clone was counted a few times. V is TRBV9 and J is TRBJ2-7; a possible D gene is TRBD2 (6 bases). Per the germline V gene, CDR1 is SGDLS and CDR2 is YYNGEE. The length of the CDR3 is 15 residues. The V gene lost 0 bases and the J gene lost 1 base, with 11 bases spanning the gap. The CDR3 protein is CASSVGGGYSYEQYF. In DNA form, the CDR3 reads TGTGCCAGCAGCGTAGGTGGGGGGTATTCCTACGAGCAGTACTTC. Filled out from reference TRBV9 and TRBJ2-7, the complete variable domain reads DSGVTQTPKHLITATGQRVTLRCSPRSGDLSVYWYQQSLDQGLQFLIQYYNGEERAKGNILERFSAQQFPDLHSELNLSSLELGDSALYFCASSVGGGYSYEQYFGPGTRLTVT.

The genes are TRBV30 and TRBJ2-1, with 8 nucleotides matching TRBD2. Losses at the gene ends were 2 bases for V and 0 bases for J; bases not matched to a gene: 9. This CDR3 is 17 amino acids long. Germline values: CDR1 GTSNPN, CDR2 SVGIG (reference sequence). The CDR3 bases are TGTGCCTGGAGTTCCGGGACTAGTGTCACCTCCTACAATGAGCAGTTCTTC. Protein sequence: CAWSSGTSVTSYNEQFF.

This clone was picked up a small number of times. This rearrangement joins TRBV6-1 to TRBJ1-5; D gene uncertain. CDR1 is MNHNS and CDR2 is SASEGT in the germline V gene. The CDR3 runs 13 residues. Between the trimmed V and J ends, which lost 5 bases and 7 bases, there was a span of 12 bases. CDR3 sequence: CASSTWERQPQHF. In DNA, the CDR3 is TGTGCCAGCAGTACCTGGGAGAGGCAGCCCCAGCATTTT.

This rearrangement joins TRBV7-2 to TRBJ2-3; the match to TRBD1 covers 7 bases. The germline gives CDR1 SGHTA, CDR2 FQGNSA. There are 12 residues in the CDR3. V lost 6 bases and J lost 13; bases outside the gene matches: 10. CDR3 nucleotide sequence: TGTGCCAGCAGTCCTACAGGGGCGCTGGAGTATTTT. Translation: CASSPTGALEYF.

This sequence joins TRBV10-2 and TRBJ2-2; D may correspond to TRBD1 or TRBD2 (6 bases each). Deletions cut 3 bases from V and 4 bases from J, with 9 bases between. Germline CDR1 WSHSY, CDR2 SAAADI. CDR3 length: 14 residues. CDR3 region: CASSEGGSTGELFF. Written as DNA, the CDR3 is TGCGCCAGCAGTGAAGGGGGGAGCACCGGGGAGCTGTTTTTT.

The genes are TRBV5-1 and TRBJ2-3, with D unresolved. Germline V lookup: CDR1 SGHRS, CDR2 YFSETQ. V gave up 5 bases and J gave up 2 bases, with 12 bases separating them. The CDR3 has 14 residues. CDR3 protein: CASSGKGVTDTQYF. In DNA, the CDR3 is TGCGCCAGCAGTGGGAAGGGCGTCACAGATACGCAGTATTTT.

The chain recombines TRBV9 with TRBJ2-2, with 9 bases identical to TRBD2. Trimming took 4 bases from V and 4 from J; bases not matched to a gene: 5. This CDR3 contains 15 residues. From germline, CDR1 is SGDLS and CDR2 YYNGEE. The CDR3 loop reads CASSMSGGPTGELFF. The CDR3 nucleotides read TGTGCCAGCAGCATGAGCGGGGGGCCCACCGGGGAGCTGTTTTTT.

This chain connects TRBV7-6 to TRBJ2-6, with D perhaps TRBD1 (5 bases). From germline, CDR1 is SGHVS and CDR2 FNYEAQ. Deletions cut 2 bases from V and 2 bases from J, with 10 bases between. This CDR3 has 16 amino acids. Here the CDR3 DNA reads TGTGCCAGCAGCTTACCCGGACAAGCTGGGGCCAACGTCCTGACTTTC. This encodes CASSLPGQAGANVLTF.

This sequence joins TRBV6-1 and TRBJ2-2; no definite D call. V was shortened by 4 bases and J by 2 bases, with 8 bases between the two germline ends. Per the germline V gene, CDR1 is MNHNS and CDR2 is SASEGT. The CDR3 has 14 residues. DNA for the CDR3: TGTGCCAGCAGTGTACAACTCAACACCGGGGAGCTGTTTTTT. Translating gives CASSVQLNTGELFF.

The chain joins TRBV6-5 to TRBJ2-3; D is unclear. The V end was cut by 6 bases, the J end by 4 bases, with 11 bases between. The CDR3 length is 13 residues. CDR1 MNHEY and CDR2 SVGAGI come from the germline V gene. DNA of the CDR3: TGTGCCAGCAGGTCCCTCAACTCAGATACGCAGTATTTT. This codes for CASRSLNSDTQYF.

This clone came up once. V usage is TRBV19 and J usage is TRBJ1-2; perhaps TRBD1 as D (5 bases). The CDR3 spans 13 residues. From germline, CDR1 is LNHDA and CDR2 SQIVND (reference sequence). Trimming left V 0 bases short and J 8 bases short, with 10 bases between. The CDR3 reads CASSIERGNGYTF. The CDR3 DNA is TGTGCCAGTAGTATAGAACGGGGGAACGGCTACACCTTC.

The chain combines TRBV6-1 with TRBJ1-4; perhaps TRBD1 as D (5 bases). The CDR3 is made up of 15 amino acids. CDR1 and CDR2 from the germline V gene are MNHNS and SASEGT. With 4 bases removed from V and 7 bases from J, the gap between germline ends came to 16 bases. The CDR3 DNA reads TGTGCCAGCAGTGTAGGGGTGACAAACAGTGAAAAACTGTTTTTT. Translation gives CASSVGVTNSEKLFF.

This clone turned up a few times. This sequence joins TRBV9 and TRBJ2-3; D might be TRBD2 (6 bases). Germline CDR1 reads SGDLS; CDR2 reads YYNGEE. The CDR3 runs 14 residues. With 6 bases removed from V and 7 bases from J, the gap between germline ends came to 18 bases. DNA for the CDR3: TGTGCCAGCACCGTGGGGGGTCCGGGAAATACGCAGTATTTT. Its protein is CASTVGGPGNTQYF. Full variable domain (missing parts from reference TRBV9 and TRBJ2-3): DSGVTQTPKHLITATGQRVTLRCSPRSGDLSVYWYQQSLDQGLQFLIQYYNGEERAKGNILERFSAQQFPDLHSELNLSSLELGDSALYFCASTVGGPGNTQYFGPGTRLTVL.

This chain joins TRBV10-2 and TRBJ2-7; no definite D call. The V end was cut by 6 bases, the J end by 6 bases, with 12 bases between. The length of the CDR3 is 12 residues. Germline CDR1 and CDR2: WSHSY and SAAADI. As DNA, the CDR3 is TGCGCCAGCAGGGCTCTTTCCCGCGAGCAGTACTTC. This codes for CASRALSREQYF.

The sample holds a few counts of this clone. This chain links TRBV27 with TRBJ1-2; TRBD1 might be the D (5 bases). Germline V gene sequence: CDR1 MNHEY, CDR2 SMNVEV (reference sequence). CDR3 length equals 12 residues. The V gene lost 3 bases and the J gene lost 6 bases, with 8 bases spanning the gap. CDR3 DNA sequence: TGTGCCAGCAGTTTCCAGGGCCATGGCTACACCTTC. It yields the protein CASSFQGHGYTF.

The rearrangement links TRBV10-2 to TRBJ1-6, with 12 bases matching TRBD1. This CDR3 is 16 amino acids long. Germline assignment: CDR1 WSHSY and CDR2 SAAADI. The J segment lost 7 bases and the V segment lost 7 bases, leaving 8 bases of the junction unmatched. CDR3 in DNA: TGCGCCAGCAAGGGGACCGGGACAGGGGGCAATTCACCCCTCCACTTT. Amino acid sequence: CASKGTGTGGNSPLHF.

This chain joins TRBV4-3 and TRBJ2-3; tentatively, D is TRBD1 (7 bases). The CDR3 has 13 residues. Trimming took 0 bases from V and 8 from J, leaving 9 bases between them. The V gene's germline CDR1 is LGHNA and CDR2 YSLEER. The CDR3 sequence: CASSQDQGGTQYF. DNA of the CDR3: TGCGCCAGCAGCCAAGATCAGGGGGGTACGCAGTATTTT.

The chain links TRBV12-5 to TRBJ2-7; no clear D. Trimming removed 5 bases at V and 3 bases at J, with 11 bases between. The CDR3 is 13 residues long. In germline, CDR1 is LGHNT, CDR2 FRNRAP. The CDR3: CASGKQTVYEQYF. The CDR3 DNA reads TGTGCTAGTGGTAAACAGACCGTCTACGAGCAGTACTTC.

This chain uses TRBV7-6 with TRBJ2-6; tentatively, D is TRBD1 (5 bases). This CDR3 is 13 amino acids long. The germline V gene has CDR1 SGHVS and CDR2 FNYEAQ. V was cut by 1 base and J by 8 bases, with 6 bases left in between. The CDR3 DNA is TGTGCCAGCAGCTTAGACAGGACCAACGTCCTGACTTTC. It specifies CASSLDRTNVLTF.